This TCR beta chain originates from a study of blood T cell repertoires in COVID-19. Study overall: COVID-19 samples, acute and convalescent, were from the United States, Italy and Spain.

This CDR3 is built from 14 residues. Between the trimmed V and J ends, which lost 3 bases and 1 base, there was a span of 9 bases. Per germline, CDR1 SGHTA and CDR2 FQGNSA. In the original processing: Counts of nucleated cells, estimated from reference gene primer amplification, were obtained. The data were produced by immunoSEQ multiplex PCR, yet TCRdb's version contains in-frame clones alone and is incomplete. The DNA gave D and trimming, while V, J and clone size come from that table. The data contain some 120,000 clones, roughly nine tenths of them singletons. The origin of this receptor is a man aged 55 to 70 with COVID-19, enrolled during active disease. The chain is built from TRBV7-2 and TRBJ1-1, with D maybe TRBD1 (5 bases). The sample taken for sequencing was peripheral blood. The CDR3 region is CASSFRTPNTEAFF. The CDR3 DNA reads as TGTGCCAGCAGCTTTCGGACACCGAACACTGAAGCTTTCTTT.